One sample yielded the 26 T cell receptor beta chains listed below, sequenced in a study of T-cell reconstitution after alpha-beta-depleted transplantation in children. For TCRbeta, the library was prepared with unique molecular identifiers. TCRdb re-analysed the PCR reads in MiXCR, keeping a single row per CDR3 protein. The data contain 500,000 to 650,000 distinct CDR3 sequences, 11% of them singletons. Specimen: PBMCs, mostly from graft donor cells, collected 180 days after TCRalphabeta/CD19-depleted stem cell transplant. Source of these receptors: a female patient between 2 and 10 years old who had a stem cell transplant for aplastic anemia, so the T cells may come from the graft donor.

This clonotype has just a few counts. V is TRBV18 and J is TRBJ1-5; 8 bases are a match to TRBD1. The V gene's germline CDR1 is KGHSH and CDR2 LQKENI. The CDR3 runs to 15 residues. The ends lost 3 bases at V and 6 bases at J; junction bases unmatched: 7. CDR3 loop: CASSPDRDRSQPQHF. Written as DNA, the CDR3 is TGTGCCAGCTCACCCGACAGGGACAGGAGTCAGCCCCAGCATTTT. Looking up the rest from reference TRBV18 and TRBJ1-5 gives the full variable domain: NAGVMQNPRHLVRRRGQEARLRCSPMKGHSHVYWYRQLPEEGLKFMVYLQKENIIDESGMPKERFSAEFPKEGPSILRIQQVVRGDSAAYFCASSPDRDRSQPQHFGDGTRLSIL.

This clonotype has just a few counts. The chain uses TRBV27 and TRBJ1-2, with D hard to call. V was trimmed by 0 bases and J by 2 bases, leaving 4 bases between them. From germline, CDR1 is MNHEY and CDR2 SMNVEV (reference sequence). The CDR3 loop spans 13 amino acids. The DNA for the CDR3 is TGTGCCAGCAGTTTATCTCTCAACTATGGCTACACCTTC. It is translated as CASSLSLNYGYTF.

This clonotype has more than one count but fewer than ten. The gene calls are TRBV15 and TRBJ2-1, with TRBD2 matching over 8 bases. Germline loops: CDR1 LNHNV, CDR2 YYDKDF (reference sequence). The CDR3 is made up of 14 amino acids. The V segment lost 5 bases and the J segment 5 bases; nucleotides outside the gene matches: 5. CDR3 in amino acids: CATSWLAGNNEQFF. The CDR3 DNA is TGTGCCACCAGCTGGTTAGCGGGGAACAATGAGCAGTTCTTC.

The chain uses TRBV5-1 and TRBJ2-3, with 7 nucleotides matching TRBD1. This CDR3 region has 14 residues. The V segment lost 4 bases and the J segment 1 base; nucleotides outside the gene matches: 3. Germline V gene lookup returns CDR1 SGHRS and CDR2 YFSETQ. The CDR3 sequence is CASSAGQGTDTQYF. The CDR3 nucleotides are TGCGCCAGCAGCGCCGGACAGGGCACAGATACGCAGTATTTT.

This clonotype was seen a few times. CDR3 DNA sequence: TGTGCCAGCAGCCAAGTGGAGCCAGGCGAGCAGTACTTC. Protein: CASSQVEPGEQYF. The chain links TRBV4-2 to TRBJ2-7; D is undetermined. The V gene lost 1 base and the J gene lost 6 bases, with 10 bases spanning the gap. CDR3 length equals 13 residues. Germline lookup yields CDR1 LGHNA and CDR2 YNFKEQ.

The chain is built from TRBV5-1 and TRBJ1-1; a weak D match, TRBD1 (5 bases). The CDR3 spans 14 residues. Germline CDR1 reads SGHRS; CDR2 reads YFSETQ. The V end lost 0 bases, the J end lost 6 bases, and 12 bases lay between the germline ends. The CDR3 here is CASSLASQVPEAFF. The CDR3 DNA reads TGCGCCAGCAGCTTGGCTTCACAGGTACCTGAAGCTTTCTTT. Full variable domain (missing parts from reference TRBV5-1 and TRBJ1-1): KAGVTQTPRYLIKTRGQQVTLSCSPISGHRSVSWYQQTPGQGLQFLFEYFSETQRNKGNFPGRFSGRQFSNSRSEMNVSTLELGDSALYLCASSLASQVPEAFFGQGTRLTVV.

This clonotype came up many times. The chain recombines TRBV27 with TRBJ2-7, with TRBD2 matching 13 bases. The CDR3 consists of 14 residues. J gave up 7 bases and V 5 bases, and 5 bases lay outside the gene matches. The germline gives CDR1 MNHEY, CDR2 SMNVEV (reference sequence). The CDR3 sequence is CASSPRGLAGEQYV. As DNA, the CDR3 is TGTGCCAGCAGTCCGCGGGGACTAGCGGGAGAGCAGTACGTC.

J is TRBJ2-1 and V is TRBV10-3; no reliable D call. Germline V gene sequence: CDR1 ENHRY, CDR2 SYGVKD. The CDR3 spans 15 residues. V dropped 3 bases and J dropped 2 bases, with 11 bases sitting between them. CDR3 DNA sequence: TGTGCCATCAGTGATTCCTTGGGTCCCTACAATGAGCAGTTCTTC. Protein sequence: CAISDSLGPYNEQFF.

V usage is TRBV21-1 and J usage is TRBJ2-5; TRBD1 is the table's D call, not checked against the DNA. TRBV21-1 is listed as a pseudogene. This CDR3 contains 16 residues. DNA for the CDR3: TGTGCCAGCAGCCGGCAAAGGGGCTCCGATGGAGGGACCCAGTACTTC. Translation gives CASSRQRGSDGGTQYF.

The chain has TRBV14 and TRBJ1-4; unclear D gene. This CDR3 is built from 17 residues. Germline loops: CDR1 SGHDN, CDR2 FVKESK. The V gene lost 0 bases and the J gene lost 7 bases, with 18 bases spanning the gap. Written as DNA, the CDR3 is TGTGCCAGCAGCCAAGAAATCCTGGCGGTGGGAAGTGAAAAACTGTTTTTT. Translated, it gives CASSQEILAVGSEKLFF.

Only a few counts were recorded for this clonotype. The J gene is TRBJ2-7, the V gene TRBV5-1; 7 nucleotides line up with TRBD2. Germline lookup yields CDR1 SGHRS and CDR2 YFSETQ. The CDR3 runs 17 residues. Trimming removed 0 bases from V and 2 bases from J; junction bases left unmatched: 11. CDR3 DNA: TGCGCCAGCAGCTTGGTTCCGGGAGGCCTCAGTGCCTACGAGCAGTACGTC. This codes for CASSLVPGGLSAYEQYV.

This clonotype has only a few counts. The chain employs TRBV29-1 and TRBJ2-3; 12 bases map to TRBD2. This CDR3 has 14 residues. Germline trimming cut 4 bases from V and 9 bases from J; bases unmatched to any gene: 8. CDR1 is SQVTM, CDR2 ANQGSEA, per germline. The CDR3: CSVVGASGRATQYF. The CDR3 nucleotides read TGCAGCGTTGTAGGTGCTAGCGGGAGGGCCACGCAGTATTTT.

This sequence joins TRBV10-3 and TRBJ2-3; tentatively, D is TRBD2 (5 bases). The CDR3 contains 14 residues. Trimming took off 6 bases at V and 7 bases at J, with 17 bases between the two ends. Looked up from germline, CDR1 is ENHRY and CDR2 is SYGVKD. This chain's CDR3 is CAIRFFRRRHTQYF. The DNA for the CDR3 is TGTGCCATCAGATTTTTTAGAAGGAGGCATACGCAGTATTTT.

This clonotype was found a few times. The chain employs TRBV20-1 and TRBJ2-4; 9 bases are shared with TRBD1. Germline CDR1 and CDR2: DFQATT and SNEGSKA (reference sequence). Trimming cost V 5 bases and J 7 bases; bases outside gene matches: 6. This CDR3 has 13 amino acids. The CDR3 region has the DNA TGCAGTGCTGGAGGACAGGGGCCGAACATTCAGTACTTC. This encodes CSAGGQGPNIQYF.

The genes are TRBV29-1 and TRBJ1-5, with D maybe TRBD1 (5 bases). The CDR3 contains 12 residues. V was trimmed by 7 bases and J by 5 bases, leaving 12 bases between them. CDR1 is SQVTM and CDR2 is ANQGSEA in the germline V gene. CDR3 protein: CSAAGGDQPQHF. The DNA of the CDR3 is TGCAGCGCCGCGGGGGGTGATCAGCCCCAGCATTTT.

This clonotype turned up a few times. The chain carries TRBV7-2 and TRBJ2-7; 7 bases match TRBD1. Per the germline V gene, CDR1 is SGHTA and CDR2 is FQGNSA. The CDR3 runs 14 residues. V was clipped by 5 bases and J by 2 bases; unmatched bases: 6. CDR3 DNA: TGTGCCAGCAGCCCACAGGGGCTCACCTACGAGCAGTACTTC. Amino acids: CASSPQGLTYEQYF.

This clonotype showed up just a few times. The chain combines TRBV5-1 with TRBJ2-1, with 10 nucleotides matching TRBD1. Trimming at V came to 4 bases and at J to 4 bases, leaving 5 bases not matched to a gene. There are 15 residues in the CDR3. Germline V gives CDR1 SGHRS, CDR2 YFSETQ. CDR3 protein: CASSPRQGAYNEQFF. The CDR3 bases are TGCGCCAGCAGCCCCCGACAGGGGGCTTACAATGAGCAGTTCTTC.

This clonotype was counted at least ten times. J is TRBJ2-7 and V is TRBV12-3 or TRBV12-4, with D possibly TRBD2 on 6 matching bases. V was shortened by 6 bases and J by 1 base, with 10 bases between the two germline ends. The CDR3 is 13 amino acids. This CDR3 is CASSFGGSYEQYF. The DNA of the CDR3 is TGTGCCAGCAGCTTCGGGGGATCCTACGAGCAGTACTTC.

This clonotype showed up just a few times. The chain couples TRBV11-2 to TRBJ2-1, with D possibly matching TRBD1 (6 bases). Deletions cut 2 bases from V and 5 bases from J, with 28 bases between. There are 20 residues in the CDR3. The germline CDR1 and CDR2 sequences are SGHAT and FQNNGV. CDR3 in DNA: TGTGCCAGCAGCTTAAAGGGGTCCAGGGGAGTTAGGGGCCCTCACAATGAGCAGTTCTTC. Its translation is CASSLKGSRGVRGPHNEQFF.

This clonotype has just a few counts. V and J are TRBV15 and TRBJ2-1; a possible D gene is TRBD2 (6 bases). CDR1 and CDR2 from the germline V gene are LNHNV and YYDKDF (reference sequence). This CDR3 spans 13 amino acids. Trimming removed 5 bases at V and 10 bases at J, with 15 bases between. The CDR3 region is CATSGRTTVEQFF. The CDR3 DNA follows: TGTGCCACCAGCGGTCGGACTACGGTAGAGCAGTTCTTC.

A few counts support this clonotype. V and J are TRBV11-2 and TRBJ2-6; 8 positions match TRBD2. With 3 bases clipped from V and 1 base from J, the junction kept 5 bases outside the gene matches. The V gene's germline CDR1 is SGHAT and CDR2 FQNNGV. The CDR3 consists of 17 residues. For the CDR3, the DNA is TGTGCCAGCAGCTTTACGGGAGGGCCTTCTGGGGCCAACGTCCTGACTTTC. This gives the protein CASSFTGGPSGANVLTF.

This clonotype occurred a few times. The chain carries TRBV29-1 and TRBJ1-1; D unclear. Between the trimmed V and J ends, which lost 1 base and 5 bases, there was a span of 11 bases. This CDR3 is built from 13 residues. Germline-derived CDR1 and CDR2 are SQVTM and ANQGSEA. CDR3 coding DNA: TGCAGCGTTGAAGCTGGCATGGGTACTGAAGCTTTCTTT. Translation: CSVEAGMGTEAFF.

V and J are TRBV20-1 and TRBJ2-3; D is unresolved. Germline-derived CDR1 and CDR2 are DFQATT and SNEGSKA (reference sequence). V lost 4 bases, J lost 4 bases, and 18 bases lay in between. The CDR3 covers 15 residues. CDR3 nucleotide sequence: TGCAGTGCTACTCCCATGAACTACGCCTCAGATACGCAGTATTTT. Translation: CSATPMNYASDTQYF.

This clonotype was seen at least ten times. The CDR3 reads CAISGPESLYNEQFF. The CDR3 coding sequence is TGTGCCATCAGCGGTCCAGAGTCGCTCTACAATGAGCAGTTCTTC. J is TRBJ2-1 and V is TRBV10-3; no definite D call. Per the germline V gene, CDR1 is ENHRY and CDR2 is SYGVKD. Trimming removed 6 bases at V and 3 bases at J, with 15 bases between. This CDR3 has 15 amino acids.

The table lists this clonotype with many counts. The chain is built from TRBV5-1 and TRBJ2-7, with D possibly being TRBD2 (6 bases). Germline V gives CDR1 SGHRS, CDR2 YFSETQ. V lost 0 bases to trimming and J lost 2 bases, with 15 bases between them. The CDR3 is 16 residues long. The CDR3 nucleotides read TGCGCCAGCAGCTTGGATCTCCAGCGGGTGACCTACGAGCAGTACTTC. Residues: CASSLDLQRVTYEQYF. Variable domain in full (rest from reference TRBV5-1 and TRBJ2-7): KAGVTQTPRYLIKTRGQQVTLSCSPISGHRSVSWYQQTPGQGLQFLFEYFSETQRNKGNFPGRFSGRQFSNSRSEMNVSTLELGDSALYLCASSLDLQRVTYEQYFGPGTRLTVT.

The chain has TRBV7-2 and TRBJ2-6; 7 bases line up with TRBD2. The CDR3 has 17 residues. CDR1 SGHTA and CDR2 FQGNSA come from the germline V gene. The V and J ends lost 5 bases and 4 bases, in that order; junction bases with no gene match: 11. CDR3 coding DNA: TGTGCCAGCAGCCCCCCCCGCGGGAGTTACGGGGCCAACGTCCTGACTTTC. It codes for CASSPPRGSYGANVLTF.